The source of this T cell receptor beta chain is a study of sequential checkpoint blockade in melanoma. On the study more broadly: Maintenance nivolumab came after either treatment sequence.

The table came from immunoSEQ multiplex PCR; TCRdb's copy has only in-frame clones and leaves some out. The data hold some 17,000 clones, with over 60% observed a single time. This clone was counted only a few times. V lost 5 bases and J lost 11; bases outside the gene matches: 5. Germline CDR1 reads SSHAT; CDR2 reads FNYEAQ (reference sequence). This CDR3 region has 13 residues. As for treatment: randomized to nivolumab then ipilimumab (arm A) or the reverse (arm B). None of the patients previously received DNA-damaging chemotherapy. From thawed PBMCs, live CD3+CD8+ cells negative for CD19 and CD56 were sorted.

The sequence derives from a human donor with melanoma. Source: CD8+ T cells sorted from blood (inferred from file names), taken from a patient given nivolumab and ipilimumab in sequence. The chain carries TRBV7-7 and TRBJ1-4; 10 nucleotides align to TRBD1. The CDR3 DNA reads as TGTGCCAGCAGCCCGGACAGGGGGGAGAAACTGTTTTTT. Its translation: CASSPDRGEKLFF. The entire variable domain, with the rest obtained from reference TRBV7-7 and TRBJ1-4, is as follows: GAGVSQSPRYKVTKRGQDVTLRCDPISSHATLYWYQQALGQGPEFLTYFNYEAQPDKSGLPSDRFSAERPEGSISTLTIQRTEQRDSAMYRCASSPDRGEKLFFGSGTQLSVL.